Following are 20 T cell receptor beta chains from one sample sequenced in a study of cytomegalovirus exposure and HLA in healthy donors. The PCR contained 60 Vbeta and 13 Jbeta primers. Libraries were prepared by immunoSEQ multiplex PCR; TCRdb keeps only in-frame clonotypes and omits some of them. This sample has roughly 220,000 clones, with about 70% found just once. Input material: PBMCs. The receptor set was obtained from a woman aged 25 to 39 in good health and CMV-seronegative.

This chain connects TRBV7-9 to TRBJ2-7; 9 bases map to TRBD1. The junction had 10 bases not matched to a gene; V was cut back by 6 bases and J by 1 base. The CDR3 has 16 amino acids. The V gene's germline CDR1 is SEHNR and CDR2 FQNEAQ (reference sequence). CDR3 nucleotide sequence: TGTGCCAGCAGTTCCCGCGGCGGACAGGGGTCCTACGAGCAGTACTTC. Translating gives CASSSRGGQGSYEQYF.

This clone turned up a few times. The CDR3 sequence: CASSSAGTENTGELFF. For the CDR3, the DNA is TGTGCCAGCAGCTCAGCCGGGACTGAAAACACCGGGGAGCTGTTTTTT. The rearrangement links TRBV7-6 to TRBJ2-2; D is perhaps TRBD2 (6 bases). Per the germline V gene, CDR1 is SGHVS and CDR2 is FNYEAQ. The V end lost 4 bases, the J end lost 2 bases, and 14 bases lay between the germline ends. The CDR3 loop spans 16 amino acids.

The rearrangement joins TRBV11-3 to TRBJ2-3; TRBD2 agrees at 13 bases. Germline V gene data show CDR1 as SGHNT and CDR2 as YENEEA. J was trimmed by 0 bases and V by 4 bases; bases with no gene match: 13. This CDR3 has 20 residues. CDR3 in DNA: TGTGCCAGCAGCTCTCGATCCGGGACTAGCGGGGTATTGAGCACAGATACGCAGTATTTT. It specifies CASSSRSGTSGVLSTDTQYF.

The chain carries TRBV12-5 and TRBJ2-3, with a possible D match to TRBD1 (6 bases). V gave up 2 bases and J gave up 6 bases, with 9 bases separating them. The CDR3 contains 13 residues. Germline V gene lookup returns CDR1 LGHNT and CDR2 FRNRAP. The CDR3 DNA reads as TGTGCTAGTGGTTTGCCCCAGGGGGATACGCAGTATTTT. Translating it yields CASGLPQGDTQYF.

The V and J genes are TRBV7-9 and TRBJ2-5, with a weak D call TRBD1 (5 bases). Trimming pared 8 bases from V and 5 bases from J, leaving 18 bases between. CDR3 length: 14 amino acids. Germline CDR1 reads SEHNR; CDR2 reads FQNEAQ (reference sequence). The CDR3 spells CASSGWGVGETQYF. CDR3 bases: TGTGCCAGCTCAGGGTGGGGTGTAGGCGAGACCCAGTACTTC.

This CDR3 is CAISEPAGTSGYNEQFF. The CDR3, as DNA: TGTGCCATCAGTGAGCCGGCCGGGACTAGCGGGTACAATGAGCAGTTCTTC. The chain has TRBV10-3 and TRBJ2-1; 12 bases map to TRBD2. The V segment lost 2 bases and the J segment 4 bases; nucleotides outside the gene matches: 6. Germline CDR1 is ENHRY and CDR2 is SYGVKD. The length of the CDR3 is 17 residues.

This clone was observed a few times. As DNA, the CDR3 is TGTGCCAGCAGCGAAACAGGGGGAGGCGAGACCCAGTACTTC. The encoded protein is CASSETGGGETQYF. J is TRBJ2-5 and V is TRBV7-9; TRBD1 agrees at 8 bases. The germline V gene has CDR1 SEHNR and CDR2 FQNEAQ (reference sequence). CDR3 length: 14 residues. V trimming: 5 bases; J trimming: 5 bases; junction bases outside the gene matches: 7.

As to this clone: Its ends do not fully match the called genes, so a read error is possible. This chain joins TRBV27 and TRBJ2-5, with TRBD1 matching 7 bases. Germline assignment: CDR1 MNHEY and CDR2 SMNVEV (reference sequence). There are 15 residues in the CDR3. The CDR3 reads CASSPLQGLEEAQYF. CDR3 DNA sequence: TGTGCCAGCAGTCCACTACAGGGGTTAGAAGAGGCCCAGTACTTC.

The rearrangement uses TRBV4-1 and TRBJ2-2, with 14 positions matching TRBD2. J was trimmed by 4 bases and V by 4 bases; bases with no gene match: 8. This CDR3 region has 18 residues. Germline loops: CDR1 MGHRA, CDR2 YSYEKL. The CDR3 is CASSPSGTSGSGTGELFF. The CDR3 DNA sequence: TGCGCCAGCAGCCCCTCCGGGACTAGCGGGAGCGGCACCGGGGAGCTGTTTTTT.

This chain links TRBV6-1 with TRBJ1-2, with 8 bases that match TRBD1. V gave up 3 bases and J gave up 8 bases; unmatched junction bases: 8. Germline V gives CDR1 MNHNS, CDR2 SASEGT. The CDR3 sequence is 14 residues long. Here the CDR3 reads CASSDRGLPIGYTF. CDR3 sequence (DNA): TGTGCCAGCAGTGACAGGGGGCTGCCGATCGGCTACACCTTC.

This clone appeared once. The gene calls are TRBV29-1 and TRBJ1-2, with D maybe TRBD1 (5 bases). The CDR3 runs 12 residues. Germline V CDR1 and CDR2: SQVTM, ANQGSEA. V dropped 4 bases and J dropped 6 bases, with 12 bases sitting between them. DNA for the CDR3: TGCAGCGTTGGGGCAGGGTGGGATGGCTACACCTTC. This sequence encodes CSVGAGWDGYTF.

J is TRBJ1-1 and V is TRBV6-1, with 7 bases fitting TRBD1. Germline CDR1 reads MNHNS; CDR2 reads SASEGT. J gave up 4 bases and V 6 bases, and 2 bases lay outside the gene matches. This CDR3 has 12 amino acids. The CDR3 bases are TGTGCCAGCAGCCAGGGGGGCACTGAAGCTTTCTTT. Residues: CASSQGGTEAFF.

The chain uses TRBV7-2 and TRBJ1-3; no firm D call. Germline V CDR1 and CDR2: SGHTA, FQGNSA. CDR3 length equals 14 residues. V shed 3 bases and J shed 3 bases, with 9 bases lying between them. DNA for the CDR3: TGTGCCAGCAGCTTTCCGGGATATGGAAACACCATATATTTT. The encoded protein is CASSFPGYGNTIYF.

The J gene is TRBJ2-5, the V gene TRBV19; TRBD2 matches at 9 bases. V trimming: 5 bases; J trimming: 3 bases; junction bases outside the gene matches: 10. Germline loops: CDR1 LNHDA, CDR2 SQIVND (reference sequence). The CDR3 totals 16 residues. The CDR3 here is CASSRRGGASKETQYF. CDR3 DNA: TGTGCCAGTAGTCGGCGGGGGGGAGCATCAAAAGAGACCCAGTACTTC. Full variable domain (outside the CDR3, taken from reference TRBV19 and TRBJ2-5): DGGITQSPKYLFRKEGQNVTLSCEQNLNHDAMYWYRQDPGQGLRLIYYSQIVNDFQKGDIAEGYSVSREKKESFPLTVTSAQKNPTAFYLCASSRRGGASKETQYFGPGTRLLVL.

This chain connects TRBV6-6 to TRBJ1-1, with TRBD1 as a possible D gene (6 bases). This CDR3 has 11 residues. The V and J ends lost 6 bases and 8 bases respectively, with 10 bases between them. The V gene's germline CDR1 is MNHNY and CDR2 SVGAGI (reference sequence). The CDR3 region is CASRYDREAFF. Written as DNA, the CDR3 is TGTGCCAGCAGATACGACAGGGAAGCTTTCTTT.

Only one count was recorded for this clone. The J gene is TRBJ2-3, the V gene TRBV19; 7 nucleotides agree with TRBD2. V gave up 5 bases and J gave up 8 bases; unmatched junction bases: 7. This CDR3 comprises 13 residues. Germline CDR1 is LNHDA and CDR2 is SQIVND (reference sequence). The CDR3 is CASSSGRGVTQYF. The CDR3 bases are TGTGCCAGTAGTTCTGGACGGGGGGTTACGCAGTATTTT.

The DNA of the CDR3 is TGTGCCAGCAGTAGGACCCTCCGGGGGGCGAACGGGGAGCTGTTTTTT. This encodes CASSRTLRGANGELFF. V is TRBV9 and J is TRBJ2-2; D is possibly TRBD2 (7 bases). The germline CDR1 and CDR2 sequences are SGDLS and YYNGEE. This CDR3 region has 16 residues. V dropped 5 bases and J dropped 7 bases, with 21 bases sitting between them.

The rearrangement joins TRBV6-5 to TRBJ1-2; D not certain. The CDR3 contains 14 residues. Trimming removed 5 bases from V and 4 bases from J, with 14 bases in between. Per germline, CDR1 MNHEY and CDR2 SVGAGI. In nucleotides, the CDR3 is TGTGCCAGCAGTGCTAGCCGGGGTAGCTATGGCTACACCTTC. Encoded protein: CASSASRGSYGYTF.

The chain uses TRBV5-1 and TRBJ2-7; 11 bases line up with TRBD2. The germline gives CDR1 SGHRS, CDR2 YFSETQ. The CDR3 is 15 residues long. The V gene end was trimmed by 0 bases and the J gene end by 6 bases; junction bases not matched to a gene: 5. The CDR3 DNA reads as TGCGCCAGCAGCTTGGACCCTAGCGGGAGGCTCGAGCAGTACTTC. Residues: CASSLDPSGRLEQYF.

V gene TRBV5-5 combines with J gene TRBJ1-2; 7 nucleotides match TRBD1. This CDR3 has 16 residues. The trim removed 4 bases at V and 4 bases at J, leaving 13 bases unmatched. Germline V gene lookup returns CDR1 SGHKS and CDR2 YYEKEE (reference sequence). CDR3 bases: TGTGCCAGCAGCCTCCCGAGGGGGCCTGCTGCCTATGGCTACACCTTC. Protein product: CASSLPRGPAAYGYTF.